The 32 T cell receptor beta chains reported below all come from one sample, sequenced in a study of metastatic and nonmetastatic thyroid tumors. TCRdb re-called the PCR reads with MiXCR. The sample shows tens of thousands of clones, under 30% of them seen only once. Patients were all untreated before their thyroid surgery. Sequencing input: blood. These receptors all come from a male donor with papillary thyroid cancer or a benign thyroid nodule (not recorded which). Some clones in this sample may be carry-over from other donors' samples.

This clone turned up a few times. This chain links TRBV6-2 or TRBV6-3 with TRBJ2-1, with a weak D call TRBD1 (5 bases). CDR1 is MNHEY, CDR2 SVGEGT, per germline. This CDR3 is 16 amino acids long. Trimming cost V 0 bases and J 6 bases, with 15 bases left between them. Here the CDR3 reads CASSYSEQVQSNEQFF. The CDR3 DNA follows: TGTGCCAGCAGTTACTCTGAACAGGTGCAGTCCAATGAGCAGTTCTTC.

The V and J genes are TRBV5-1 and TRBJ1-1; D ambiguous. Per germline, CDR1 SGHRS and CDR2 YFSETQ. The V and J ends lost 1 base and 4 bases respectively, with 17 bases between them. This CDR3 region has 16 residues. The CDR3 loop reads CASSLWAGIGGTEAFF. For the CDR3, the DNA is TGCGCCAGCAGCTTGTGGGCTGGTATTGGAGGCACTGAAGCTTTCTTT.

As to this clone: A read error may account for a junction end that differs from germline. V is TRBV6-1 and J is TRBJ2-2; 7 bases are a match to TRBD2. This CDR3 is 15 amino acids long. Per the germline V gene, CDR1 is MNHNS and CDR2 is SASEGT. CDR3 protein: CASGVAGEESGQLFF. In nucleotides, the CDR3 is TGTGCCAGCGGAGTTGCGGGAGAAGAGAGCGGGCAGCTGTTTTTT.

This clone has a count of ten or more. Here the CDR3 DNA reads TGTGCCAGCCAAACCGGATACTCCTACGAGCAGTACTTC. This encodes CASQTGYSYEQYF. This rearrangement joins TRBV12-3 or TRBV12-4 to TRBJ2-7, with D uncertain. V gave up 8 bases and J gave up 0 bases, with 11 bases separating them. The CDR3 is 13 residues long.

This clone appeared many times. The chain has TRBV28 and TRBJ1-2; 10 bases line up with TRBD1. Germline V CDR1 and CDR2: MDHEN, SYDVKM. The CDR3 is 16 amino acids. Trimming removed 2 bases from V and 4 bases from J; junction bases left unmatched: 7. CDR3: CASSLGQGGKGYGYTF. In DNA form, the CDR3 reads TGTGCCAGCAGTTTAGGACAGGGGGGCAAGGGCTATGGCTACACCTTC.

Here the CDR3 reads CASSPSNTGELFF. The CDR3 region has the DNA TGTGCCAGCAGCCCATCGAACACCGGGGAGCTGTTTTTT. The J gene is TRBJ2-2, the V gene TRBV7-3; the D is unclear. Germline assignment: CDR1 SGHTA and CDR2 FQGTGA. The CDR3 runs 13 residues. Trimming removed 5 bases at V and 0 bases at J, with 4 bases between.

Ten or more counts support this clone. The chain has TRBV18 and TRBJ1-1; TRBD1 matches at 9 bases. Looked up from germline, CDR1 is KGHSH and CDR2 is LQKENI. V shed 5 bases and J 6 bases; nucleotides not matched to a gene: 4. This CDR3 spans 13 amino acids. CDR3 loop: CASSAGTGSEAFF. The CDR3 DNA reads as TGTGCCAGCTCAGCCGGGACAGGGTCTGAAGCTTTCTTT.

This clone was counted once. The rearrangement joins TRBV4-1 to TRBJ1-4, with D unclear. Trimming removed 0 bases at V and 2 bases at J, with 10 bases between. The V gene's germline CDR1 is MGHRA and CDR2 YSYEKL. The length of the CDR3 is 16 residues. The CDR3 here is CASSQEVGRTNEKLFF. CDR3 in DNA: TGCGCCAGCAGCCAAGAAGTTGGAAGGACTAATGAAAAACTGTTTTTT.

The chain links TRBV7-9 to TRBJ2-7; perhaps TRBD2 as D (5 bases). This CDR3 spans 12 amino acids. Germline loops: CDR1 SEHNR, CDR2 FQNEAQ (reference sequence). Trimming cost V 4 bases and J 6 bases, with 10 bases left between them. The CDR3 spells CASSSGIFEQYF. The CDR3 DNA reads TGTGCCAGCAGCTCCGGGATCTTCGAGCAGTACTTC.

The chain combines TRBV19 with TRBJ2-3; D remains unclear. The V end was cut by 1 base, the J end by 6 bases, with 5 bases between. CDR1 LNHDA and CDR2 SQIVND come from the germline V gene (reference sequence). This CDR3 region has 12 residues. The CDR3, as DNA: TGTGCCAGTAGTATAGGCTGGGATACGCAGTATTTT. The encoded protein is CASSIGWDTQYF.

This clone has at least ten counts. The genes are TRBV20-1 and TRBJ1-5, with D possibly being TRBD1 (6 bases). Per germline, CDR1 DFQATT and CDR2 SNEGSKA (reference sequence). The CDR3 is 13 amino acids. Deletions cut 1 base from V and 2 bases from J, with 6 bases between. Written as DNA, the CDR3 is TGCAGTGCTAGAGGGGGGCGCAATCAGCCCCAGCATTTT. Its translation: CSARGGRNQPQHF.

V usage is TRBV6-1 and J usage is TRBJ2-7; unclear D gene. The CDR3 loop spans 13 amino acids. Looked up from germline, CDR1 is MNHNS and CDR2 is SASEGT. V lost 2 bases and J 7 bases, leaving 12 bases between the germline ends. The CDR3 bases are TGTGCCAGCAGTGAATCCTTGTCCGGGGAGCAGTACTTC. Translating it yields CASSESLSGEQYF.

This clone turned up a few times. An end of the junction does not agree with germline; a read error may underlie this. The chain has TRBV15 and TRBJ2-7; D is possibly TRBD1 or TRBD2 (5 bases each). The CDR3 spans 14 residues. In germline, CDR1 is LNHNV, CDR2 YYDKDF (reference sequence). The DNA of the CDR3 is TGTTCCACCAGCAGAGGGACGGTATCCTACGAGCAGTACTTC. As protein: CSTSRGTVSYEQYF.

CDR3 protein: CASSERTTGLNTEAFF. The CDR3 DNA is TGTGCCAGCAGTGAGAGGACTACTGGTTTGAACACTGAAGCTTTCTTT. The chain is built from TRBV2 and TRBJ1-1; D is uncertain. CDR1 and CDR2 (germline): SNHLY, FYNNEI. CDR3 length: 16 residues. V was shortened by 3 bases and J by 0 bases, with 14 bases between the two germline ends.

V gene TRBV6-1 combines with J gene TRBJ1-6; D possibly corresponds to TRBD1 (5 bases). In germline, CDR1 is MNHNS, CDR2 SASEGT. This CDR3 spans 16 amino acids. The ends were cut back, 10 bases at V and 5 bases at J, with 21 bases in the middle. The CDR3 reads CAIEGRIQSNNSPLHF. The CDR3 DNA sequence: TGTGCCATCGAGGGGAGGATCCAGTCGAATAATTCACCCCTCCACTTT.

This clone occurred many times. The gene calls are TRBV3-1 and TRBJ2-3; no firm D call. The CDR3 sequence is 13 residues long. Per the germline V gene, CDR1 is LGHDT and CDR2 is YNNKEL (reference sequence). V was clipped by 5 bases and J by 0 bases, with 6 bases between them. CDR3 nucleotide sequence: TGTGCCAGCAGCGCCCCTAGCACAGATACGCAGTATTTT. It yields the protein CASSAPSTDTQYF.

This clone came up many times. The chain joins TRBV2 to TRBJ2-7; 11 positions agree with TRBD2. Unmatched junction bases numbered 9, after V lost 5 bases and J lost 0 bases. CDR3 length: 17 residues. The germline gives CDR1 SNHLY, CDR2 FYNNEI. CDR3 amino acids: CASSKGLAGPSSYEQYF. For the CDR3, the DNA is TGTGCCAGCAGTAAAGGACTAGCGGGTCCTAGCTCCTACGAGCAGTACTTC.

This clone was seen a few times. This may arise from a read error, as a much more abundant clone is one base away. This chain uses TRBV24-1 with TRBJ2-5; 10 nucleotides match TRBD1. This CDR3 comprises 14 residues. CDR1 and CDR2 from the germline V gene are KGHDR and SFDVKD. In DNA form, the CDR3 reads TGTTCCACCAGCGGGACAGGGGCTCAAGAGACCCAGTACTTC. Translated: CSTSGTGAQETQYF.

This clone showed up many times. V gene TRBV20-1 combines with J gene TRBJ1-5; 8 nucleotides line up with TRBD1. The V gene's germline CDR1 is DFQATT and CDR2 SNEGSKA (reference sequence). Germline trimming cut 4 bases from V and 2 bases from J; bases unmatched to any gene: 1. The CDR3 is 13 amino acids. The CDR3 nucleotides are TGCAGTGCTACAGGGGGCGGCAATCAGCCCCAGCATTTT. As protein: CSATGGGNQPQHF.

This clone was recorded at least ten times. The chain carries TRBV19 and TRBJ2-3; possible D gene TRBD2, 5 bases. Trimming left V 3 bases short and J 5 bases short, with 9 bases between. Germline V lookup: CDR1 LNHDA, CDR2 SQIVND (reference sequence). This CDR3 is 13 amino acids long. The CDR3 region is CASSIERGDTQYF. The CDR3 DNA sequence: TGTGCCAGTAGTATTGAACGGGGAGATACGCAGTATTTT.

On this clone itself: Its ends do not fully match the called genes, so a read error is possible. The chain couples TRBV12-3 or TRBV12-4 to TRBJ1-2; D is possibly TRBD1 (5 bases). The CDR3 has 13 residues. The CDR3 DNA sequence: TGTGCCAGCAGTCGGACACGAAGCTATGGCTACTCCTTC. This translates into CASSRTRSYGYSF.

This chain joins TRBV28 and TRBJ1-5; no reliable D call. The germline CDR1 and CDR2 sequences are MDHEN and SYDVKM. The length of the CDR3 is 16 residues. V gave up 5 bases and J gave up 2 bases, with 16 bases separating them. CDR3: CASSVLGRKGNQPQHF. In nucleotides, the CDR3 is TGTGCCAGCAGTGTCCTCGGGAGAAAGGGCAATCAGCCCCAGCATTTT.

In its sample, this clone was seen many times. This sequence joins TRBV20-1 and TRBJ2-7; the D is unclear. The CDR3 sequence is 13 residues long. The V and J ends lost 3 bases and 3 bases respectively, with 12 bases between them. In germline, CDR1 is DFQATT, CDR2 SNEGSKA (reference sequence). The CDR3 spells CSARPGNNYEQYF. The CDR3, as DNA: TGCAGTGCTAGGCCAGGAAACAACTACGAGCAGTACTTC.

This clone was recorded at least ten times. The rearrangement uses TRBV5-1 and TRBJ2-3; 8 bases fit TRBD1. V lost 2 bases, J lost 2 bases, and 4 bases stayed unmatched. The CDR3 runs to 15 residues. Germline V gene sequence: CDR1 SGHRS, CDR2 YFSETQ. The CDR3 protein is CASSLWTGITDTQYF. The CDR3 DNA is TGCGCCAGCAGCTTATGGACAGGGATCACAGATACGCAGTATTTT. Looking up the rest from reference TRBV5-1 and TRBJ2-3 gives the full variable domain: KAGVTQTPRYLIKTRGQQVTLSCSPISGHRSVSWYQQTPGQGLQFLFEYFSETQRNKGNFPGRFSGRQFSNSRSEMNVSTLELGDSALYLCASSLWTGITDTQYFGPGTRLTVL.

Comment on this clone: A much larger clone differs by one base, so this may be a read error. The rearrangement uses TRBV9 and TRBJ1-1; 12 bases fit TRBD1. The V gene end was trimmed by 4 bases and the J gene end by 4 bases; junction bases not matched to a gene: 5. CDR3 length equals 15 residues. Germline values: CDR1 SGDLS, CDR2 YYNGEE. This chain's CDR3 is CASSFEGQGATEAFF. The CDR3 coding sequence is TGTGCCAGCAGCTTTGAGGGACAGGGGGCCACTGAAGCTTTCTTT.

This clone was picked up many times. The V and J genes are TRBV20-1 and TRBJ2-7; weak D call: TRBD1 (7 bases). V was pared by 3 bases and J by 6 bases, with 18 bases between. CDR3 length: 14 residues. CDR1 DFQATT and CDR2 SNEGSKA come from the germline V gene (reference sequence). This CDR3 reads CSARSIGGGGEQYF. The CDR3 DNA reads as TGCAGTGCTAGGAGCATCGGAGGGGGCGGCGAGCAGTACTTC.

The table lists this clone with many counts. The V and J genes are TRBV24-1 and TRBJ1-3; D not resolved. Germline values: CDR1 KGHDR, CDR2 SFDVKD. The CDR3 sequence is 15 residues long. V lost 7 bases, J lost 0 bases, and 12 bases lay in between. CDR3 in amino acids: CATSGSEDSGNTIYF. CDR3 sequence (DNA): TGTGCCACCAGCGGGAGCGAAGACTCTGGAAACACCATATATTTT.

This clone was seen at least ten times. This chain uses TRBV18 with TRBJ2-2, with 9 positions matching TRBD2. The CDR3 contains 15 residues. The germline V gene has CDR1 KGHSH and CDR2 LQKENI. V gave up 6 bases and J gave up 11 bases; unmatched junction bases: 13. In DNA form, the CDR3 reads TGTGCCAGCTCTCCTCGGACTAGCGAGGGATTTGAGCTGTTTTTT. This translates into CASSPRTSEGFELFF.

The chain employs TRBV6-5 and TRBJ1-1, with D perhaps matching TRBD1 (6 bases). The CDR3 contains 13 residues. Germline CDR1 reads MNHEY; CDR2 reads SVGAGI. Trimming stripped 5 bases from V and 6 bases from J, with 13 bases between. DNA of the CDR3: TGTGCCAGCAGTCTACAGGGCACCGCTGAAGCTTTCTTT. It translates to CASSLQGTAEAFF.

The V and J genes are TRBV6-1 and TRBJ1-6, with D possibly TRBD1 on 6 matching bases. The CDR3 totals 14 residues. Trimming shortened V by 4 bases and J by 7 bases, and 11 bases separated the two germline ends. Germline CDR1 MNHNS, CDR2 SASEGT. The CDR3 is CASSGGAENSPLHF. DNA for the CDR3: TGTGCCAGCAGTGGGGGGGCAGAGAATTCACCCCTCCACTTT.

The V gene is TRBV12-3 or TRBV12-4, the J gene TRBJ1-2; the match to TRBD1 covers 9 bases. V lost 6 bases to trimming and J lost 6 bases; unmatched junction nucleotides: 11. CDR3 size: 15 residues. In nucleotides, the CDR3 is TGTGCCAGCAGAGAACGTACAGGGGGCGTTGATGGCTACACCTTC. It is translated as CASRERTGGVDGYTF.

This clone was recorded at least ten times. V is TRBV5-6 and J is TRBJ2-1, with D possibly TRBD2 on 5 matching bases. V was trimmed by 4 bases and J by 8 bases, leaving 10 bases between them. The CDR3 covers 12 residues. CDR1 is SGHDT and CDR2 is YYEEEE in the germline V gene. The CDR3 region is CASSLTRDEQFF. The CDR3, as DNA: TGTGCCAGCAGCCTCACTAGAGATGAGCAGTTCTTC.